This TCR beta chain is from a study of cytomegalovirus exposure and HLA in healthy donors. On the study more broadly: The study's early data release held 75 million to 95 million unique TCRs from HLA-typed donors. Study outcomes and limitations: Using a false discovery rate of 0.05, a later analysis showed that 16,951 TCR beta sequences were associated with HLA alleles. In vitro work confirmed that a few CMV-associated chains recognize CMV antigens.

Note on this clone: Its antigen is still unknown.

The study ran its PCR with 60 Vbeta and 13 Jbeta primers. In the original workflow: Approximately 10 million shared chains were among around 80 million unique TCR beta chains counted in a later analysis. The protocol was immunoSEQ multiplex PCR, while the TCRdb copy is restricted to in-frame clones and leaves out a portion. V, J and clone size derive from that table, while D and trimming were established from the DNA sequence. This repertoire shows about 170,000 clones, approximately 70% found once; its top ten account for approximately 5.4%. CDR3 length: 15 residues. Germline V gene sequence: CDR1 SGHRS, CDR2 YFSETQ. With 4 bases removed from V and 0 bases from J, the gap between germline ends came to 13 bases.

The sample consisted of PBMCs. This chain links TRBV5-1 with TRBJ1-1; a possible D gene is TRBD1 (5 bases). The clonotype originates from a woman between 18 and 29 years old in good health and CMV-seropositive. The CDR3 loop reads CASSGLGGLNTEAFF. The CDR3, as DNA: TGCGCCAGCAGCGGGCTGGGGGGACTGAACACTGAAGCTTTCTTT.